This TCR beta chain stems from a study of post-analysis software for immune sequencing data. On this clonotype: Its antigen is unknown.

CDR3 size: 16 residues. Between the trimmed V and J ends, which lost 6 bases and 8 bases, there was a span of 23 bases. Germline CDR1 MNHEY, CDR2 SVGAGI. Study-wide results and limits: Five TRBV segments, TRBV5-6, TRBV5-1 and TRBV20-1 among them, were found more frequent in patients than controls. Samples from one preparation batch, clustered by F measure, grouped strongly together.

TCR beta libraries were prepared from cDNA with unique molecular identifiers. A single record per CDR3 protein comes from TCRdb applying MiXCR to the PCR reads. The table has about 760,000 distinct CDR3 sequences, approximately 30% seen once; the top ten hold 0.56%. The sequenced material came from blood. This chain connects TRBV6-5 to TRBJ2-4; D perhaps matches TRBD2 (6 bases). The TCR originated in a girl aged 10 to 17 with multiple sclerosis. The CDR3 DNA follows: TGTGCCAGCAGCCGCCGGGCGGGACTCCCTGCGGACATTCAGTACTTC. Translated, it gives CASSRRAGLPADIQYF.